One sample yielded the 23 T cell receptor beta chains listed below, sequenced in a study of shared clonotypes between healthy human individuals (dated by TCRdb to about 2020). The library relied on the immunoSEQ multiplex PCR assay. TCRdb's version of the immuneACCESS table is confined to in-frame rearrangements and falls short of the full clone set. An unresolved V gene accounts for under half of the shortfall where checked; the remainder is of unknown origin. Counted in this sample were 1.6 million or so clones; approximately 98.5% of them appeared once. The ten largest clonotypes hold under 0.45% of the sample. The source material was naive CD4+ T cells sorted from blood. Taken with the paper, the label for cell subset or site translates to: CD45RA+ positively selected. The receptor source for this set is a man in his thirties or forties in good health.

The DNA for the CDR3 is TGTGCCAGCAGCCTCACCCGGGGGAGTGTCGGCGGACTAAAGGGTGGTGAGCAGTTCTTC. Amino acid sequence: CASSLTRGSVGGLKGGEQFF. The chain joins TRBV9 to TRBJ2-1; tentative D call: TRBD2 (6 bases). Germline loops: CDR1 SGDLS, CDR2 YYNGEE. Trimming shortened V by 4 bases and J by 9 bases, and 35 bases separated the two germline ends. The CDR3 loop spans 20 amino acids.

This chain uses TRBV4-3 with TRBJ2-4; no clear D. The CDR3 totals 15 residues. Germline V gene data show CDR1 as LGHNA and CDR2 as YSLEER. The V end was cut by 0 bases, the J end by 0 bases, with 6 bases between. The CDR3 spells CASSQEVLAKNIQYF. The DNA for the CDR3 is TGCGCCAGCAGCCAAGAGGTTTTAGCCAAAAACATTCAGTACTTC.

CDR3 amino acids: CASSYSRPPDEQYF. CDR3 nucleotides: TGTGCCAGCAGTTACTCCCGACCGCCTGACGAGCAGTACTTC. The V call is TRBV6-5, the J call TRBJ2-7; no clear D gene. Deletions cut 0 bases from V and 5 bases from J, with 11 bases between. The CDR3 consists of 14 residues. Germline values: CDR1 MNHEY, CDR2 SVGAGI.

The table lists this clone with a count of one. The V and J genes are TRBV18 and TRBJ1-3; D may be TRBD1 (5 bases). Germline CDR1 reads KGHSH; CDR2 reads LQKENI. The V end lost 5 bases, the J end lost 3 bases, and 14 bases lay between the germline ends. This CDR3 comprises 15 residues. As DNA, the CDR3 is TGTGCCAGCTCATTCCAGGGCCAGGATGGAAACACCATATATTTT. It specifies CASSFQGQDGNTIYF. Full variable domain (missing parts from reference TRBV18 and TRBJ1-3): NAGVMQNPRHLVRRRGQEARLRCSPMKGHSHVYWYRQLPEEGLKFMVYLQKENIIDESGMPKERFSAEFPKEGPSILRIQQVVRGDSAAYFCASSFQGQDGNTIYFGEGSWLTVV.

The chain combines TRBV30 with TRBJ1-1, with TRBD1 matching over 9 bases. This CDR3 contains 17 residues. The trim removed 6 bases at V and 4 bases at J, leaving 18 bases unmatched. From germline, CDR1 is GTSNPN and CDR2 SVGIG (reference sequence). The CDR3 coding sequence is TGTGCCTGCATAACCGGGACAGGGATAGTATTGGGCACTGAAGCTTTCTTT. Its translation: CACITGTGIVLGTEAFF. The variable domain in full, with the rest retrieved from reference TRBV30 and TRBJ1-1, is SQTIHQWPATLVQPVGSPLSLECTVEGTSNPNLYWYRQAAGRGLQLLFYSVGIGQISSEVPQNLSASRPQDRQFILSSKKLLLSDSGFYLCACITGTGIVLGTEAFFGQGTRLTVV.

This clone has a single count. The chain carries TRBV11-3 and TRBJ2-1; TRBD2 matches at 9 bases. Germline CDR1 is SGHNT and CDR2 is YENEEA. V lost 1 base, J lost 10 bases, and 8 bases stayed unmatched. This CDR3 contains 15 residues. The CDR3 DNA sequence: TGTGCCAGCAGCTTAGGTTTTAGCGGGAGAAACGAGCAGTTCTTC. Translating gives CASSLGFSGRNEQFF.

The chain is built from TRBV4-1 and TRBJ2-7; D is ambiguous. This CDR3 comprises 14 residues. The germline gives CDR1 MGHRA, CDR2 YSYEKL. Trimming pared 0 bases from V and 0 bases from J, leaving 6 bases between. The CDR3, as DNA: TGCGCCAGCAGCCAAGATCCGCCCTCCTACGAGCAGTACTTC. It yields the protein CASSQDPPSYEQYF.

The rearrangement links TRBV7-2 to TRBJ2-1, with D uncertain. The CDR3 totals 15 residues. The germline V gene has CDR1 SGHTA and CDR2 FQGNSA. V lost 4 bases and J lost 2, with 12 bases in between. The CDR3 reads CASSSDRGAYNEQFF. The CDR3, as DNA: TGTGCCAGCAGCTCTGACCGTGGAGCCTACAATGAGCAGTTCTTC.

CDR3 amino acids: CSARDRTAQYF. The CDR3 DNA sequence: TGCAGTGCTAGGGATCGTACGGCGCAGTACTTC. This sequence joins TRBV20-1 and TRBJ2-7; D not resolved. This CDR3 has 11 amino acids. The germline gives CDR1 DFQATT, CDR2 SNEGSKA (reference sequence). V lost 3 bases to trimming and J lost 9 bases, with 12 bases between them.

The chain carries TRBV5-1 and TRBJ2-7, with 8 bases that match TRBD1. Unmatched junction bases numbered 6, after V lost 4 bases and J lost 3 bases. The germline V gene has CDR1 SGHRS and CDR2 YFSETQ. The CDR3 length is 14 residues. CDR3 residues: CASSLGTGRYEQYF. CDR3 DNA sequence: TGCGCCAGCAGCCTCGGGACAGGACGCTACGAGCAGTACTTC.

The chain couples TRBV5-4 to TRBJ2-7; 7 bases line up with TRBD2. This CDR3 has 13 amino acids. Germline V gives CDR1 SGHNT, CDR2 YYREEE (reference sequence). Trimming took 4 bases from V and 4 from J; bases not matched to a gene: 5. The CDR3, as DNA: TGTGCCAGCAGCGCGGGACTATCTTACGAGCAGTACTTC. Protein product: CASSAGLSYEQYF.

The V and J genes are TRBV29-1 and TRBJ2-7; D perhaps matches TRBD1 (8 bases). From germline, CDR1 is SQVTM and CDR2 ANQGSEA. Trimming shortened V by 4 bases and J by 2 bases, and 27 bases separated the two germline ends. CDR3 length: 18 residues. The CDR3 spells CSVVAGVTGAYKPYEQYF. CDR3 DNA: TGCAGCGTTGTTGCGGGGGTGACAGGGGCGTACAAACCCTACGAGCAGTACTTC.

This chain links TRBV5-1 with TRBJ1-4; 9 bases map to TRBD1. From germline, CDR1 is SGHRS and CDR2 YFSETQ. After removal of 0 bases from V and 8 bases from J, the junction contained 5 bases not matched to a gene. The CDR3 has 15 residues. For the CDR3, the DNA is TGCGCCAGCAGCTTGGACAGGGGGCACCGAGAAAAACTGTTTTTT. Amino acids: CASSLDRGHREKLFF. The full variable domain, rest sourced from reference TRBV5-1 and TRBJ1-4, is KAGVTQTPRYLIKTRGQQVTLSCSPISGHRSVSWYQQTPGQGLQFLFEYFSETQRNKGNFPGRFSGRQFSNSRSEMNVSTLELGDSALYLCASSLDRGHREKLFFGSGTQLSVL.

V is TRBV11-3 and J is TRBJ1-1, with D tentatively TRBD1 (6 bases). Germline V gene lookup returns CDR1 SGHNT and CDR2 YENEEA. Trimming shortened V by 5 bases and J by 1 base, and 14 bases separated the two germline ends. This CDR3 has 15 amino acids. The CDR3 region is CASSQGGSRNTEAFF. CDR3 in DNA: TGTGCCAGCAGCCAAGGGGGATCACGGAACACTGAAGCTTTCTTT. Looking up the rest from reference TRBV11-3 and TRBJ1-1 gives the full variable domain: EAGVVQSPRYKIIEKKQPVAFWCNPISGHNTLYWYLQNLGQGPELLIRYENEEAVDDSQLPKDRFSAERLKGVDSTLKIQPAELGDSAVYLCASSQGGSRNTEAFFGQGTRLTVV.

The rearrangement links TRBV5-1 to TRBJ2-1, with 9 bases aligning to TRBD2. CDR3 length: 16 amino acids. The V gene's germline CDR1 is SGHRS and CDR2 YFSETQ. V lost 3 bases and J lost 9; bases outside the gene matches: 13. CDR3 sequence: CASSSLPGLAGAEQFF. DNA of the CDR3: TGCGCCAGCAGCTCGCTACCGGGACTAGCTGGGGCTGAGCAGTTCTTC.

The chain is built from TRBV5-5 and TRBJ2-1; D gene ambiguous. The CDR3 is 14 amino acids. V gave up 2 bases and J gave up 0 bases, with 6 bases separating them. CDR1 and CDR2 (germline): SGHKS, YYEKEE (reference sequence). DNA for the CDR3: TGTGCCAGCAGCTTAGTGAGCTCCTACAATGAGCAGTTCTTC. This sequence encodes CASSLVSSYNEQFF.

The chain recombines TRBV5-5 with TRBJ1-5; tentative D call: TRBD1 (6 bases). V lost 1 base and J 3 bases, leaving 14 bases between the germline ends. This CDR3 region has 16 residues. In germline, CDR1 is SGHKS, CDR2 YYEKEE (reference sequence). This CDR3 reads CASSLWAGADNQPQHF. The CDR3 DNA follows: TGTGCCAGCAGCTTGTGGGCAGGGGCCGACAATCAGCCCCAGCATTTT.

This clone is a singleton in its sample. The chain is built from TRBV5-1 and TRBJ2-7; possible D gene TRBD2, 6 bases. Germline V gene data show CDR1 as SGHRS and CDR2 as YFSETQ. The CDR3 is 14 amino acids. Trimming left V 3 bases short and J 3 bases short, with 13 bases between. The CDR3 loop reads CASSWGDSDYEQYF. In DNA, the CDR3 is TGCGCCAGCAGCTGGGGGGACTCTGACTACGAGCAGTACTTC.

This chain joins TRBV2 and TRBJ2-5; 7 bases match TRBD1. The CDR3 has 14 amino acids. V shed 5 bases, J shed 3 bases, and the junction held 6 bases outside the gene matches. The V gene's germline CDR1 is SNHLY and CDR2 FYNNEI. CDR3 nucleotide sequence: TGTGCCAGCAGTAGACAGGGTAGTAAAGAGACCCAGTACTTC. It encodes CASSRQGSKETQYF.

The chain has TRBV5-1 and TRBJ2-7, with D perhaps matching TRBD1 (5 bases). Per the germline V gene, CDR1 is SGHRS and CDR2 is YFSETQ. Deletions cut 4 bases from V and 0 bases from J, with 20 bases between. The CDR3 has 17 residues. The CDR3 here is CASSPDLTGFSSYEQYF. DNA for the CDR3: TGCGCCAGCAGCCCAGACTTAACAGGATTTAGCTCCTACGAGCAGTACTTC.

This rearrangement joins TRBV7-3 to TRBJ2-7; no clear D gene. Germline CDR1 SGHTA, CDR2 FQGTGA. The V gene lost 5 bases and the J gene lost 0 bases, with 11 bases spanning the gap. The CDR3 has 14 amino acids. The CDR3 reads CASSPSPLSYEQYF. CDR3 DNA sequence: TGTGCCAGCAGCCCCTCTCCCCTCTCCTACGAGCAGTACTTC.

The chain uses TRBV5-1 and TRBJ2-7, with 12 bases fitting TRBD2. CDR1 SGHRS and CDR2 YFSETQ come from the germline V gene. V trimming: 4 bases; J trimming: 1 base; junction bases outside the gene matches: 6. This CDR3 is 16 amino acids long. CDR3 sequence reads: CASSPMTSGRSYEQYF. As DNA, the CDR3 is TGCGCCAGCAGCCCTATGACTAGCGGGAGATCCTACGAGCAGTACTTC.

V is TRBV5-1 and J is TRBJ1-2, with TRBD1 matching 8 bases. The V gene's germline CDR1 is SGHRS and CDR2 YFSETQ. The CDR3 has 14 residues. V shed 4 bases and J 7 bases; nucleotides not matched to a gene: 9. The CDR3 here is CASSPGGQVIGYTF. The CDR3 region has the DNA TGCGCCAGCAGCCCAGGGGGACAGGTCATTGGCTACACCTTC.